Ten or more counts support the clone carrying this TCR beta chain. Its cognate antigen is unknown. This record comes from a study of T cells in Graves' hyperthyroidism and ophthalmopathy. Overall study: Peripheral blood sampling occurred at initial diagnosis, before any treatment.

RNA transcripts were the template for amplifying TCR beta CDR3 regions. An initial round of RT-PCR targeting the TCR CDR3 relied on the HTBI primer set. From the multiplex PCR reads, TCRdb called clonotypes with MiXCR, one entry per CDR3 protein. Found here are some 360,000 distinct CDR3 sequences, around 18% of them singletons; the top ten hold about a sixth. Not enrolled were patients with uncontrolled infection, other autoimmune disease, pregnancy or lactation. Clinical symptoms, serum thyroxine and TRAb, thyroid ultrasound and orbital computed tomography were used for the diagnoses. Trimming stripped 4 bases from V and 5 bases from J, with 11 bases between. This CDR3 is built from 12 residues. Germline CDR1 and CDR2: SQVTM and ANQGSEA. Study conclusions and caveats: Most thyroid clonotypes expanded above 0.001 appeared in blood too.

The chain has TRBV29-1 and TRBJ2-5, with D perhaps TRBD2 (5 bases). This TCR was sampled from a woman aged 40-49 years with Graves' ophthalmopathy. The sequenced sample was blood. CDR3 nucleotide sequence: TGCAGCGTTGCCACGTCGGGGGAGACCCAGTACTTC. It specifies CSVATSGETQYF.